This T cell receptor (beta chain) was captured in a study of blood T cell repertoires in COVID-19. Study details: Donors in the United States, Italy and Spain gave samples during acute or convalescent COVID-19.

Cohort 3 donors were reported recovered after two negative PCRs, clearance, or symptom resolution. TCRdb's table, derived via immunoSEQ multiplex PCR, lists solely in-frame clones and lacks some. In the table there are about 160,000 clones, around 80% of which are singletons. V shed 5 bases and J shed 2 bases, with 9 bases lying between them. The germline V gene has CDR1 MNHEY and CDR2 SMNVEV (reference sequence). The CDR3 consists of 13 residues. The rearrangement links TRBV27 to TRBJ1-1, with a possible D match to TRBD1 (5 bases). The sequenced sample was PBMCs or T cells enriched from blood (not recorded which). This receptor was taken from a woman aged 45-59 years who had recovered from COVID-19. CDR3 nucleotide sequence: TGTGCCAGCAGTCTAAGGGGCAACACTGAAGCTTTCTTT. Translating it yields CASSLRGNTEAFF.